The clone carrying this T cell receptor (beta chain) was found many times. Germline is not matched at one junction end, which may reflect a read error. Each CDR3 protein is one row after TCRdb ran MiXCR on the reads. The repertoire includes 200,000 to 300,000 distinct CDR3 sequences, around 28% of them detected once, and around 7.8% sits in the top ten. The sample originates from a study of kidney transplant recipient with SARS-CoV-2 infection. The V gene's germline CDR1 is SSHAT and CDR2 FNYEAQ (reference sequence). CDR3 length: 15 amino acids. The sample consisted of a blood sample, taken at baseline and on day 111 from a kidney transplant recipient. This sequence joins TRBV7-7 and TRBJ2-5; weak D call: TRBD2 (7 bases). The TCR sequence derives from a male patient in his 30s who had COVID-19 and was a kidney transplant recipient. The graft donor may have given rise to some T cells. CDR3 loop: CASSAYGGAEETQYF. CDR3 DNA sequence: TGTGCTAGCAGCGCGTATGGGGGGGCGGAAGAGACCCAGTACTTC.